The 5 T cell receptor beta chains presented below share a single source sample, sequenced in a study of technical replicates of blood from a few donors. Only in-frame clones appear in the TCRdb table, and some are missing; sequencing was by immunoSEQ multiplex PCR. The data contain some 63,000 clones, approximately 87% of them singletons. The sample was PBMCs. These receptors were collected from a human donor in good health. Some clones in this sample may be carry-over from other donors' samples.

The gene calls are TRBV7-9 and TRBJ1-2; 7 bases line up with TRBD1. V shed 5 bases, J shed 5 bases, and the junction held 20 bases outside the gene matches. This CDR3 has 18 residues. Germline CDR1 and CDR2: SEHNR and FQNEAQ (reference sequence). The CDR3 here is CASSPPLAGTARSYGYTF. The CDR3 bases are TGTGCCAGCAGCCCGCCGTTAGCGGGGACAGCAAGAAGTTATGGCTACACCTTC.

The rearrangement links TRBV4-2 to TRBJ1-5; D is possibly TRBD1 (5 bases). CDR3 size: 15 residues. V lost 1 base and J lost 3, with 10 bases in between. CDR1 is LGHNA and CDR2 is YNFKEQ in the germline V gene. The CDR3 nucleotides read TGTGCCAGCAGCCAAGGTGAAGGGGTCAATCAGCCCCAGCATTTT. It specifies CASSQGEGVNQPQHF.

The V and J genes are TRBV6-6 and TRBJ1-2; D perhaps matches TRBD1 (5 bases). V was trimmed by 6 bases and J by 4 bases, leaving 9 bases between them. The germline V gene encodes CDR1 MNHNY and CDR2 SVGAGI (reference sequence). CDR3 size: 12 residues. CDR3 sequence (DNA): TGTGCCAGCAGCGTAGGGGTCTATGGCTACACCTTC. This encodes CASSVGVYGYTF.

V and J are TRBV7-9 and TRBJ2-7; D is ambiguous. This CDR3 is 13 amino acids long. Germline CDR1 reads SEHNR; CDR2 reads FQNEAQ (reference sequence). V shed 5 bases and J shed 3 bases, with 11 bases lying between them. The CDR3 nucleotides read TGTGCCAGCAGCAAATCCAACAGCTACGAGCAGTACTTC. Translated: CASSKSNSYEQYF.

This sequence joins TRBV5-4 and TRBJ2-2, with 9 bases identical to TRBD1. CDR3 length equals 16 residues. From germline, CDR1 is SGHNT and CDR2 YYREEE (reference sequence). Germline trimming cut 0 bases from V and 0 bases from J; bases unmatched to any gene: 0. The CDR3 loop reads CASSLGQGANTGELFF. In nucleotides, the CDR3 is TGTGCCAGCAGCTTGGGACAGGGGGCGAACACCGGGGAGCTGTTTTTT.